This T cell receptor (beta chain) was found in a study of blood T cell repertoires in COVID-19. Method: immunoSEQ multiplex PCR; TCRdb's copy keeps in-frame clones and lacks some. The profile shows 200,000 to 250,000 clones, around four fifths of them singletons. Germline V gene sequence: CDR1 MDHEN, CDR2 SYDVKM. J gave up 9 bases and V 7 bases, and 13 bases lay outside the gene matches. The CDR3 loop spans 15 amino acids. The chain has TRBV28 and TRBJ1-5, with 9 bases that match TRBD1. This clonotype was obtained from a woman aged 80 or older with COVID-19, enrolled during active disease. Sequencing used peripheral blood. CDR3 region: CASNPGGQGARPQHF. Here the CDR3 DNA reads TGTGCCAGCAACCCTGGGGGACAGGGTGCTCGGCCCCAGCATTTT.